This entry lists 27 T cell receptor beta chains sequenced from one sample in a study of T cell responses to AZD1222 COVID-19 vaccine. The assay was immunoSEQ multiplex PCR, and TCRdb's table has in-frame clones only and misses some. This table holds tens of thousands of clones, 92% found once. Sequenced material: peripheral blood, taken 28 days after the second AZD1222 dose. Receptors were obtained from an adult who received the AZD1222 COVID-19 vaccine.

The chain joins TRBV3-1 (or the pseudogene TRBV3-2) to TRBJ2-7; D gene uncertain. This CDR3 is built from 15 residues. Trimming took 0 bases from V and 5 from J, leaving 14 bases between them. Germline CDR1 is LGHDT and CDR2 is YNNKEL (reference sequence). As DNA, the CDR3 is TGTGCCAGCAGCCAAGATAAAGGACCCCCCCACGAGCAGTACTTC. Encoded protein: CASSQDKGPPHEQYF.

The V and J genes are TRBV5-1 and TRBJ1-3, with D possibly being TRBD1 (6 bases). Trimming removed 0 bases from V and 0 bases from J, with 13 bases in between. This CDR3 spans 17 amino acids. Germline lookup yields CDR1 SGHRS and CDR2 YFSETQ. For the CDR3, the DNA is TGCGCCAGCAGCTTGGATGGGGGCCCGAGCTCTGGAAACACCATATATTTT. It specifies CASSLDGGPSSGNTIYF.

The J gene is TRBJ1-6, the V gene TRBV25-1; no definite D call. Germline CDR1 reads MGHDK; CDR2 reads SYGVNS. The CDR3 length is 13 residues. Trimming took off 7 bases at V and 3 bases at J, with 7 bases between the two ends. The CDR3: CASTENYNSPLHF. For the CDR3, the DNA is TGTGCCAGCACAGAAAACTATAATTCACCCCTCCACTTT. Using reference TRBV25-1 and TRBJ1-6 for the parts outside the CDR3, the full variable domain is EADIYQTPRYLVIGTGKKITLECSQTMGHDKMYWYQQDPGMELHLIHYSYGVNSTEKGDLSSESTVSRIRTEHFPLTLESARPSHTSQYLCASTENYNSPLHFGNGTRLTVT.

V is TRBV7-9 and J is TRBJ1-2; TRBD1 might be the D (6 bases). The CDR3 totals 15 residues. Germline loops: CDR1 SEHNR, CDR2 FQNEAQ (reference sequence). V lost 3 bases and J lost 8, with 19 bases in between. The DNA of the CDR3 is TGTGCCAGCAGCTTGAGCCAGGGGCGGATCGCGGGCTACACCTTC. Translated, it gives CASSLSQGRIAGYTF. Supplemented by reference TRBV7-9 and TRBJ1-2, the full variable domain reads DTGVSQNPRHKITKRGQNVTFRCDPISEHNRLYWYRQTLGQGPEFLTYFQNEAQLEKSRLLSDRFSAERPKGSFSTLEIQRTEQGDSAMYLCASSLSQGRIAGYTFGSGTRLTVV.

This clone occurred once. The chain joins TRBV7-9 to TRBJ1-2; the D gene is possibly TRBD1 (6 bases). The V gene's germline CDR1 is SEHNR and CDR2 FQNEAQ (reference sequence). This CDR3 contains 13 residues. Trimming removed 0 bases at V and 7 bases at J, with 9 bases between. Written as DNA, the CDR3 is TGTGCCAGCAGCTTAGCGTCAGGGGTTGGCTACACCTTC. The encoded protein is CASSLASGVGYTF.

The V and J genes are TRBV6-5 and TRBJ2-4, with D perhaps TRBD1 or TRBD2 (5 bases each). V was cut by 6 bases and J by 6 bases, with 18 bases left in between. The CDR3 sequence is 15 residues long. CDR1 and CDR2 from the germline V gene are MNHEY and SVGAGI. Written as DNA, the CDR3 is TGTGCCAGCAGCTCTCCCGCCCTGGGGACAAACATTCAGTACTTC. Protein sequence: CASSSPALGTNIQYF.

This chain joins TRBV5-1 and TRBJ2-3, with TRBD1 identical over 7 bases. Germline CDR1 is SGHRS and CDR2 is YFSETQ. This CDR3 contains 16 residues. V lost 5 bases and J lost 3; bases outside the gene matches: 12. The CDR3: CASSFLRQGLTDTQYF. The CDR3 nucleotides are TGCGCCAGCAGTTTTCTCAGACAGGGTTTAACAGATACGCAGTATTTT.

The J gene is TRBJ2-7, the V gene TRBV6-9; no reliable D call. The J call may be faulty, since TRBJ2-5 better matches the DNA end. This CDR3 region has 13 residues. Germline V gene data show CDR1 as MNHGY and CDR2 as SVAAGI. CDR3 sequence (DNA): TGTGCCAGCAGTTGGGCACTCCAAGAGACCCAGTACTTC. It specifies CASSWALQETQYF.

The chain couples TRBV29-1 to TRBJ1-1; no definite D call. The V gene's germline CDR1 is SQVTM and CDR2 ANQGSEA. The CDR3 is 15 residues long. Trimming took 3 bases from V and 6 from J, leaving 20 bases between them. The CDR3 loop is CSVDFPSPGIAEAFF. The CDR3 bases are TGCAGCGTTGATTTTCCGAGCCCTGGGATCGCTGAAGCTTTCTTT.

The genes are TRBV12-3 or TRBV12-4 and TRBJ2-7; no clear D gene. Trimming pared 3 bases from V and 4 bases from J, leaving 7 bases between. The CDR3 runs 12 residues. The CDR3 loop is CASSFEGYEQYF. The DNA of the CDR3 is TGTGCCAGCAGTTTCGAAGGATACGAGCAGTACTTC.

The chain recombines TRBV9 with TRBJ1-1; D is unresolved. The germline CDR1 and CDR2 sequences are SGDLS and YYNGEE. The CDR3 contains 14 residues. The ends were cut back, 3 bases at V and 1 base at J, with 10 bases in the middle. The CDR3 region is CASSANRQNTEAFF. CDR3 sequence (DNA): TGTGCCAGCAGCGCCAACCGACAGAACACTGAAGCTTTCTTT.

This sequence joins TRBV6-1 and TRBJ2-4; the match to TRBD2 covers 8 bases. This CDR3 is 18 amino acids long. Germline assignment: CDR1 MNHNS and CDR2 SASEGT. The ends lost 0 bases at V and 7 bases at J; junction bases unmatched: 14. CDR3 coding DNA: TGTGCCAGCAGTGAAGCGCTTCGGGGGGGCCCTGGCAGGAACATTCAGTACTTC. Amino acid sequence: CASSEALRGGPGRNIQYF.

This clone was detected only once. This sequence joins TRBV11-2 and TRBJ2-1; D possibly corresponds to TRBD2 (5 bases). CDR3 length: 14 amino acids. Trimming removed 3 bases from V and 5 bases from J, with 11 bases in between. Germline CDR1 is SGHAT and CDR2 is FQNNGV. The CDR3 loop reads CASSFRDPNNEQFF. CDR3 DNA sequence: TGTGCCAGCAGCTTTCGGGATCCCAACAATGAGCAGTTCTTC.

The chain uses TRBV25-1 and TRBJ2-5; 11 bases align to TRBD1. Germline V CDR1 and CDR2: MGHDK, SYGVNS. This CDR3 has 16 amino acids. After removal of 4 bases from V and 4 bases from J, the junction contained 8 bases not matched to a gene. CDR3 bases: TGTGCCAGCAGTGCCCGACTCGGGACAGGGGGAGAGACCCAGTACTTC. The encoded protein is CASSARLGTGGETQYF.

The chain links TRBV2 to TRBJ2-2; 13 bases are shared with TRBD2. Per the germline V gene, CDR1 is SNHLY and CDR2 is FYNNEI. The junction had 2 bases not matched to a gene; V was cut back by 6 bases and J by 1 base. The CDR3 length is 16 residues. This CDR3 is CASSGTSGVNTGELFF. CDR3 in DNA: TGTGCCAGCAGCGGGACTAGCGGGGTGAACACCGGGGAGCTGTTTTTT.

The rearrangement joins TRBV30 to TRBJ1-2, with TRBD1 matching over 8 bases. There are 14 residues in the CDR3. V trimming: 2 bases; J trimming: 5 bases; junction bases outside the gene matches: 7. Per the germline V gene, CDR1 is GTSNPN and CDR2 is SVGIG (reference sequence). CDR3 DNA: TGTGCCTGGAGTCGTCGGACAGGGCAGTATGGCTACACCTTC. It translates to CAWSRRTGQYGYTF.

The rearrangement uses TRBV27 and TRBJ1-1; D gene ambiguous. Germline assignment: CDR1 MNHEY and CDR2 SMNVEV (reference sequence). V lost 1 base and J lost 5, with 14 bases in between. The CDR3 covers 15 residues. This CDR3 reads CASSLYAGSTTEAFF. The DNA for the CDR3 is TGTGCCAGCAGTTTATACGCAGGATCTACGACTGAAGCTTTCTTT.

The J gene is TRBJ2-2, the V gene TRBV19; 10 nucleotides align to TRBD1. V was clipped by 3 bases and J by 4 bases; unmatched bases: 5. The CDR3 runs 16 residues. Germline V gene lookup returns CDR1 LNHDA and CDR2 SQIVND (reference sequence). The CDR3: CASSMGQGWGTGELFF. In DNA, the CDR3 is TGTGCCAGTAGTATGGGACAGGGGTGGGGCACCGGGGAGCTGTTTTTT. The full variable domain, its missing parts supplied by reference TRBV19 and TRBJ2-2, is DGGITQSPKYLFRKEGQNVTLSCEQNLNHDAMYWYRQDPGQGLRLIYYSQIVNDFQKGDIAEGYSVSREKKESFPLTVTSAQKNPTAFYLCASSMGQGWGTGELFFGEGSRLTVL.

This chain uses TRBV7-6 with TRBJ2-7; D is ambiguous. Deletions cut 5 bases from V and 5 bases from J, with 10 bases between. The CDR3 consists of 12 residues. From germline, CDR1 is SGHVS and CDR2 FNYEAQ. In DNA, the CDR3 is TGTGCCAGCAGCCTCCTCCCCCACGAGCAGTACTTC. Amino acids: CASSLLPHEQYF.

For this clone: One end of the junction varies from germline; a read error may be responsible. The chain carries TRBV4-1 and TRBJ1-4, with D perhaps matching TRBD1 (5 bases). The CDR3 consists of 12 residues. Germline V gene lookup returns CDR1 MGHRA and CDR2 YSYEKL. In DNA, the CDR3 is TGCGCCAGCAGCCAAGTGGTGGGGCGGCCCCTTTTT. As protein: CASSQVVGRPLF.

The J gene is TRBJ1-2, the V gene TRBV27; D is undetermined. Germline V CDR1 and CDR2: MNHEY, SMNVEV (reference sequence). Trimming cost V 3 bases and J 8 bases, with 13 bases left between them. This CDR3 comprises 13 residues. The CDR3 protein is CASSLRGQNGYTF. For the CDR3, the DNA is TGTGCCAGCAGTTTGCGGGGTCAGAACGGCTACACCTTC.

The CDR3 loop reads CASSHVRGETQYF. The CDR3 nucleotides are TGCGCCAGCAGTCACGTCAGGGGTGAGACCCAGTACTTC. The J gene is TRBJ2-5, the V gene TRBV23-1; TRBD1 is a possible D gene (6 bases). TRBV23-1 is an open reading frame whose function is uncertain. V lost 3 bases and J 5 bases, leaving 10 bases between the germline ends. This CDR3 region has 13 residues.

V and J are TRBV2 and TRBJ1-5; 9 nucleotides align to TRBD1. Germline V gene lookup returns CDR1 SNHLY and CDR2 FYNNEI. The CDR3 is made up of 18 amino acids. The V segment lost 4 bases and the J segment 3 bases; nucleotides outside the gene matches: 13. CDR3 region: CASSVIRDRVFPNQPQHF. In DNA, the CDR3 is TGTGCCAGCAGTGTAATCCGGGACAGGGTCTTCCCCAATCAGCCCCAGCATTTT.

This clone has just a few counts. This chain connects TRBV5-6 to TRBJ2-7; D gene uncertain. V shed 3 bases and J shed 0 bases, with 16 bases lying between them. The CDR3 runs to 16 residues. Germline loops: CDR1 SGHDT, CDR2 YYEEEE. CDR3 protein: CASSSITKISSYEQYF. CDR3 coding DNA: TGTGCCAGCAGCTCGATCACCAAAATAAGCTCCTACGAGCAGTACTTC. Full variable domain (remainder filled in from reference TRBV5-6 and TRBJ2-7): DAGVTQSPTHLIKTRGQQVTLRCSPKSGHDTVSWYQQALGQGPQFIFQYYEEEERQRGNFPDRFSGHQFPNYSSELNVNALLLGDSALYLCASSSITKISSYEQYFGPGTRLTVT.

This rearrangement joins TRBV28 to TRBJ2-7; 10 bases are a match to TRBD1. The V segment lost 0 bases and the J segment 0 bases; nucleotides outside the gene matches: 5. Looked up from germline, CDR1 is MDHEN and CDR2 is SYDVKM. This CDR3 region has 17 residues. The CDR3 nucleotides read TGTGCCAGCAGTTTATGGGGGGGACAGGGGCGCTCCTACGAGCAGTACTTC. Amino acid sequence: CASSLWGGQGRSYEQYF.

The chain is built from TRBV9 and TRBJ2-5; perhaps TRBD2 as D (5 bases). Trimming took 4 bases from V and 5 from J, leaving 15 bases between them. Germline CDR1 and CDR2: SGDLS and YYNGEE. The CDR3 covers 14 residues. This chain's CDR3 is CASSPPRGRETQYF. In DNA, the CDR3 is TGTGCCAGCAGCCCCCCGCGAGGGCGGGAGACCCAGTACTTC.

CDR3 nucleotide sequence: TGTGCCATCAACGGGGGGGATAATTCACCCCTCCACTTT. This translates into CAINGGDNSPLHF. V gene TRBV10-3 combines with J gene TRBJ1-6; D may be TRBD1 (5 bases). V was cut by 7 bases and J by 5 bases, with 9 bases left in between. The CDR3 length is 13 residues. CDR1 is ENHRY, CDR2 SYGVKD, per germline.